This T cell receptor beta chain was recorded in a study of CD8+ T cells in alopecia areata. The overall study: Percent of scalp involved defined treated patients' severity scores.

The treatment: oral pan-JAK inhibitor, 5-10 mg twice daily. General study points: In scalp, tofacitinib significantly decreased clonality and expanded CD8+ clones among the top 100.

RNA was isolated and reverse transcribed to cDNA, the sequencing template. Repertoires were generated with immunoSEQ multiplex PCR, while TCRdb's copy carries only in-frame clones and drops some. The sample has around 97,000 clones, under 90% seen once. Comments on this clone: Its antigen is not known.

Trimming cost V 2 bases and J 3 bases; bases outside gene matches: 5. Per germline, CDR1 SGHVS and CDR2 FNYEAQ. The CDR3 has 15 residues. The input for sequencing was CD8+ T cells sorted from blood, taken at approximately week 30, from a patient treated with tofacitinib. The source of this sequence is a human donor with alopecia areata. V gene TRBV7-6 combines with J gene TRBJ2-7; 9 nucleotides align to TRBD1. The CDR3 sequence: CASSLSGQGVYEQYF. As DNA, the CDR3 is TGTGCCAGCAGCTTATCGGGACAGGGTGTCTACGAGCAGTACTTC.